Described below is a single T cell receptor (beta chain) sequence and its context. Its matching antigen is unknown. This entry comes from a study of T cell clones after liver transplantation. Whole-study context: TCRbeta sequencing after a pre-transplant mixed lymphocyte reaction identified graft-donor-reactive clones, later tracked in post-transplant blood. Patients counted as tolerant after at least one year off all immunosuppression, enzymes not exceeding twice normal. Findings and caveats of the study: Circulating graft-donor-reactive CD4 TCRbeta sequences fell significantly post-transplant in 5 of 8 subjects.

The method was immunoSEQ multiplex PCR; TCRdb's version includes in-frame clones alone and lacks a portion of them. Among tens of thousands of clones listed, 65% to 85% were seen once. Sequences were derived from CD8+ T cells from blood, sampled more than 53 months after liver transplant. This TCR was recovered from a human patient who received a liver transplant. Some T cells here may be from the graft donor.

The CDR3 loop reads CASSPSGELGTEAFF. In DNA form, the CDR3 reads TGTGCCAGCTCACCCTCCGGGGAATTAGGCACTGAAGCTTTCTTT. The chain links TRBV18 to TRBJ1-1; D uncertain. V lost 3 bases and J lost 4, with 15 bases in between. The CDR3 contains 15 residues. The germline V gene has CDR1 KGHSH and CDR2 LQKENI.